This T cell receptor (beta chain) was documented in a study of control samples from healthy donors and cancer patients. Assay: immunoSEQ multiplex PCR; the TCRdb copy retains only in-frame clones and omits some. The sample includes 85,000 to 100,000 clones, roughly four fifths of them seen just once. This clone was seen more than once but under ten times. The CDR3 is made up of 13 amino acids. The germline V and J ends were trimmed by 10 bases and 1 base, with 11 bases remaining between them. Looked up from germline, CDR1 is LNHDA and CDR2 is SQIVND (reference sequence). The sequence derives from a man aged 60-69 years in good health. The sample comprised blood. V gene TRBV19 combines with J gene TRBJ1-5, with no clear D. The CDR3 nucleotides read TGTGCCACCGGCGGGAGCAGCAATCAGCCCCAGCATTTT. It codes for CATGGSSNQPQHF. The full variable domain, with the rest looked up from reference TRBV19 and TRBJ1-5, is DGGITQSPKYLFRKEGQNVTLSCEQNLNHDAMYWYRQDPGQGLRLIYYSQIVNDFQKGDIAEGYSVSREKKESFPLTVTSAQKNPTAFYLCATGGSSNQPQHFGDGTRLSIL.